The 5 T cell receptor beta chains given below trace back to one sample, sequenced in a study of cytomegalovirus exposure and HLA in healthy donors. A multiplex PCR was run with 60 Vbeta primers and 13 Jbeta primers. The protocol was immunoSEQ multiplex PCR, while the TCRdb copy is restricted to in-frame clones and leaves out a portion. The data show 150,000 or so clones, roughly 80% seen once. The sequenced sample was PBMCs. Every receptor here comes from a young man in good health and CMV-seropositive.

The chain employs TRBV12-5 and TRBJ2-7, with D possibly being TRBD1 (6 bases). Looked up from germline, CDR1 is LGHNT and CDR2 is FRNRAP. The CDR3 runs to 13 residues. Between the trimmed V and J ends, which lost 7 bases and 6 bases, there was a span of 16 bases. This chain's CDR3 is CASALQGLGEQYF. The CDR3 bases are TGTGCTAGTGCCCTACAGGGCTTGGGCGAGCAGTACTTC.

The chain uses TRBV27 and TRBJ2-7; 8 bases are shared with TRBD1. This CDR3 is built from 16 residues. The germline V gene has CDR1 MNHEY and CDR2 SMNVEV (reference sequence). V was clipped by 6 bases and J by 0 bases; unmatched bases: 10. In DNA, the CDR3 is TGTGCCAGCAGCACCGACAGGGGATTCTCCTCCTACGAGCAGTACTTC. Translated: CASSTDRGFSSYEQYF.

This chain links TRBV7-9 with TRBJ2-5; a possible D gene is TRBD2 (6 bases). Germline values: CDR1 SEHNR, CDR2 FQNEAQ (reference sequence). Trimming shortened V by 5 bases and J by 2 bases, and 9 bases separated the two germline ends. This CDR3 comprises 13 residues. The CDR3 nucleotides read TGTGCCAGCAGCCGACTAGAGCAAGAGACCCAGTACTTC. Protein sequence: CASSRLEQETQYF.

CDR3 nucleotides: TGTGCCAGCAGCTTACGGAGACAGCTGAACACTGAAGCTTTCTTT. The encoded protein is CASSLRRQLNTEAFF. The rearrangement uses TRBV7-8 and TRBJ1-1, with D tentatively TRBD1 (5 bases). The CDR3 spans 15 residues. Trimming left V 2 bases short and J 0 bases short, with 10 bases between. Germline loops: CDR1 SGHVS, CDR2 FQNEAQ.

The chain joins TRBV14 to TRBJ1-2, with D uncertain. Per germline, CDR1 SGHDN and CDR2 FVKESK. This CDR3 comprises 14 residues. Trimming took off 1 base at V and 8 bases at J, with 14 bases between the two ends. CDR3 DNA: TGTGCCAGCAGCCAAGCTGGGCGGGATGGCGGCTACACCTTC. The encoded protein is CASSQAGRDGGYTF. Full variable domain (outside the CDR3, taken from reference TRBV14 and TRBJ1-2): EAGVTQFPSHSVIEKGQTVTLRCDPISGHDNLYWYRRVMGKEIKFLLHFVKESKQDESGMPNNRFLAERTGGTYSTLKVQPAELEDSGVYFCASSQAGRDGGYTFGSGTRLTVV.